One and the same sample provided the 30 T cell receptor beta chains below, sequenced in a study of OX40 agonist ivuxolimab in advanced cancers. Clones were sequenced by immunoSEQ multiplex PCR, and TCRdb holds only the in-frame ones, with some missing. This table has around 76,000 clones, about 82% appearing once. The sample consisted of CD4+ or CD8+ T cells sorted from blood, taken in a trial of the OX40 agonist ivuxolimab. The receptor source for this set is an adult with an advanced solid tumor such as melanoma, head and neck, liver or kidney cancer.

The rearrangement joins TRBV29-1 to TRBJ2-5; 8 bases map to TRBD1. The V segment lost 5 bases and the J segment 4 bases; nucleotides outside the gene matches: 3. The CDR3 consists of 12 residues. Germline CDR1 SQVTM, CDR2 ANQGSEA. CDR3 nucleotides: TGCAGCGTTCCTACAGGGGGAGAGACCCAGTACTTC. This translates into CSVPTGGETQYF. The whole variable domain, remainder taken from reference TRBV29-1 and TRBJ2-5, is SAVISQKPSRDICQRGTSLTIQCQVDSQVTMMFWYRQQPGQSLTLIATANQGSEATYESGFVIDKFPISRPNLTFSTLTVSNMSPEDSSIYLCSVPTGGETQYFGPGTRLLVL.

This sequence joins TRBV6-1 and TRBJ2-1; no clear D. The CDR3 length is 11 residues. Trimming took 1 base from V and 8 from J, leaving 3 bases between them. The V gene's germline CDR1 is MNHNS and CDR2 SASEGT. CDR3 nucleotide sequence: TGTGCCAGCAGTGAAGGGTATGAGCAGTTCTTC. Protein sequence: CASSEGYEQFF.

This chain links TRBV5-1 with TRBJ1-2; D not certain. The CDR3 contains 13 residues. The V end was cut by 0 bases, the J end by 7 bases, with 10 bases between. Germline CDR1 SGHRS, CDR2 YFSETQ. CDR3 nucleotide sequence: TGCGCCAGCAGCTTGGAAGGGCGAGGTGGCTACACCTTC. Its translation: CASSLEGRGGYTF.

This clone has a single count. The rearrangement uses TRBV15 and TRBJ2-3; unclear D gene. The germline V gene encodes CDR1 LNHNV and CDR2 YYDKDF (reference sequence). The CDR3 is 14 residues long. Trimming cost V 0 bases and J 4 bases, with 8 bases left between them. For the CDR3, the DNA is TGTGCCACCAGCAGAGACACTACCGCAGATACGCAGTATTTT. It specifies CATSRDTTADTQYF.

This clone was picked up a small number of times. The chain's CDR3 is CASSQRSLHISDTEAFF. The CDR3 bases are TGTGCCAGCAGTCAACGGTCCCTTCACATCTCGGACACTGAAGCTTTCTTT. The chain couples TRBV6-4 to TRBJ1-1; no clear D. V dropped 5 bases and J dropped 3 bases, with 22 bases sitting between them. The CDR3 is 17 residues long. Germline V CDR1 and CDR2: MRHNA, SNTAGT.

The V gene is TRBV19, the J gene TRBJ2-7; D is tentatively TRBD1 or TRBD2 (5 bases each). V lost 4 bases and J lost 0, with 10 bases in between. Germline V CDR1 and CDR2: LNHDA, SQIVND (reference sequence). The CDR3 contains 14 residues. The DNA of the CDR3 is TGTGCCAGTAGTACGGGACGTAGCTCCTACGAGCAGTACTTC. As protein: CASSTGRSSYEQYF.

This chain connects TRBV19 to TRBJ1-2; 8 bases line up with TRBD1. The CDR3 has 17 amino acids. Trimming removed 10 bases from V and 2 bases from J; junction bases left unmatched: 18. Germline CDR1 and CDR2: LNHDA and SQIVND (reference sequence). CDR3 residues: CATTNQGQDRGNYGYTF. CDR3 DNA: TGTGCCACCACAAATCAGGGACAGGACAGAGGGAACTATGGCTACACCTTC.

There are a few counts of this clone. The chain combines TRBV4-2 with TRBJ1-4, with TRBD1 matching over 11 bases. Unmatched junction bases numbered 5, after V lost 0 bases and J lost 8 bases. Germline V gene data show CDR1 as LGHNA and CDR2 as YNFKEQ. The CDR3 runs 16 residues. The DNA of the CDR3 is TGTGCCAGCAGCCAAGATTTGGGGACAGGGGGAGAAAAACTGTTTTTT. As protein: CASSQDLGTGGEKLFF.

DNA of the CDR3: TGCGCCAGCAGCCCCCTCGGGCTAGCACAAGAGACCCAGTACTTC. It codes for CASSPLGLAQETQYF. V and J are TRBV4-1 and TRBJ2-5; D perhaps matches TRBD2 (5 bases). Trimming shortened V by 4 bases and J by 2 bases, and 14 bases separated the two germline ends. Germline V CDR1 and CDR2: MGHRA, YSYEKL. The CDR3 contains 15 residues.

The chain employs TRBV7-8 and TRBJ2-2; no reliable D call. Trimming removed 2 bases at V and 0 bases at J, with 7 bases between. The CDR3 consists of 15 residues. CDR1 and CDR2 from the germline V gene are SGHVS and FQNEAQ. Here the CDR3 reads CASSLTSTNTGELFF. The CDR3 nucleotides read TGTGCCAGCAGCTTAACGTCAACGAACACCGGGGAGCTGTTTTTT.

The genes are TRBV13 and TRBJ1-1; a weak D match, TRBD1 (5 bases). From germline, CDR1 is PRHDT and CDR2 FYEKMQ (reference sequence). The CDR3 extends over 13 amino acids. Trimming took 0 bases from V and 9 from J, leaving 11 bases between them. CDR3 coding DNA: TGTGCCAGCAGCTTAGGGCAGGGTACGAAAGCTTTCTTT. This gives the protein CASSLGQGTKAFF.

The J gene is TRBJ1-2, the V gene TRBV11-2; TRBD1 is a possible D gene (5 bases). V was shortened by 0 bases and J by 5 bases, with 7 bases between the two germline ends. CDR3 length: 13 amino acids. Germline CDR1 and CDR2: SGHAT and FQNNGV. In DNA, the CDR3 is TGTGCCAGCAGCTTAGAGGGACCTTATGGCTACACCTTC. This gives the protein CASSLEGPYGYTF.

The chain uses TRBV5-6 and TRBJ2-5; 12 nucleotides align to TRBD2. CDR1 is SGHDT and CDR2 is YYEEEE in the germline V gene. After removal of 3 bases from V and 9 bases from J, the junction contained 12 bases not matched to a gene. The CDR3 is made up of 16 amino acids. The CDR3 spells CASSSGLAGPHRAQYF. CDR3 nucleotide sequence: TGTGCCAGCAGCTCCGGACTAGCGGGACCCCACCGGGCCCAGTACTTC.

This clone has just a few counts. The rearrangement joins TRBV2 to TRBJ1-6, with D tentatively TRBD1 (5 bases). The CDR3 length is 16 residues. The V end was cut by 7 bases, the J end by 0 bases, with 13 bases between. Germline lookup yields CDR1 SNHLY and CDR2 FYNNEI. The CDR3 DNA follows: TGTGCCAGCATTCCGGGGGTGAGCTCCTATAATTCACCCCTCCACTTT. Protein: CASIPGVSSYNSPLHF.

This clone was observed once. This CDR3 reads CASSPSATYNSPLHF. The CDR3 DNA reads as TGTGCCAGCAGCCCATCGGCGACGTATAATTCACCCCTCCACTTT. The V call is TRBV14, the J call TRBJ1-6; D not certain. CDR3 length equals 15 residues. Between the trimmed V and J ends, which lost 4 bases and 4 bases, there was a span of 11 bases. The germline CDR1 and CDR2 sequences are SGHDN and FVKESK.

This chain connects TRBV6-5 to TRBJ2-5; TRBD1 aligns across 10 bases. Per the germline V gene, CDR1 is MNHEY and CDR2 is SVGAGI. V lost 6 bases to trimming and J lost 7 bases; unmatched junction nucleotides: 8. The CDR3 is made up of 14 amino acids. The DNA of the CDR3 is TGTGCCAGCAGCCAGGACAGGGGGAGTGGGACCCAGTACTTC. Translating gives CASSQDRGSGTQYF.

This clone appeared a single time. The gene calls are TRBV7-9 and TRBJ1-6; a weak D match, TRBD1 (5 bases). V was shortened by 8 bases and J by 10 bases, with 21 bases between the two germline ends. CDR1 and CDR2 from the germline V gene are SEHNR and FQNEAQ (reference sequence). This CDR3 has 15 residues. The CDR3 region is CASSAGTSPVSPLHF. The CDR3, as DNA: TGTGCCAGCTCCGCCGGGACTTCCCCCGTCTCACCCCTCCACTTT.

This clone was seen more than once but under ten times. The V and J genes are TRBV18 and TRBJ1-2; no reliable D call. Trimming removed 4 bases at V and 8 bases at J, with 26 bases between. Germline-derived CDR1 and CDR2 are KGHSH and LQKENI. The CDR3 consists of 17 residues. The CDR3 sequence: CASSHPGANQLSYGYTF. CDR3 in DNA: TGTGCCAGCTCACACCCGGGAGCCAACCAATTATCGTACGGCTACACCTTC.

V gene TRBV10-3 combines with J gene TRBJ2-5; D is ambiguous. Germline V gene sequence: CDR1 ENHRY, CDR2 SYGVKD. Trimming removed 4 bases at V and 5 bases at J, with 5 bases between. The CDR3 has 11 residues. CDR3 protein: CAISVRETQYF. The CDR3 DNA reads TGTGCCATCAGTGTCCGGGAGACCCAGTACTTC.

This chain connects TRBV7-9 to TRBJ1-1; D not resolved. Germline CDR1 is SEHNR and CDR2 is FQNEAQ (reference sequence). Between the trimmed V and J ends, which lost 5 bases and 8 bases, there was a span of 15 bases. The CDR3 totals 13 residues. As DNA, the CDR3 is TGTGCCAGCAGCATTAACACGGAGAGGGAAGCTTTCTTT. Residues: CASSINTEREAFF.

The chain couples TRBV27 to TRBJ2-3; D remains ambiguous. Trimming took off 3 bases at V and 6 bases at J, with 16 bases between the two ends. There are 15 residues in the CDR3. Germline CDR1 and CDR2: MNHEY and SMNVEV (reference sequence). DNA of the CDR3: TGTGCCAGCAGTTTTTATGGACCCGAAGCGGATACGCAGTATTTT. Amino acids: CASSFYGPEADTQYF.

The chain combines TRBV11-2 with TRBJ2-1; 7 bases align to TRBD2. Germline V gene sequence: CDR1 SGHAT, CDR2 FQNNGV. The CDR3 sequence is 13 residues long. V dropped 3 bases and J dropped 7; count of bases not matched to a gene: 3. CDR3 nucleotides: TGTGCCAGCAGCTTTAGCGGGTCGAATGAGCAGTTCTTC. Protein product: CASSFSGSNEQFF.

The CDR3 nucleotides are TGTGCCAGCTCCCGAGAGGCGGGCACAGATACGCAGTATTTT. This gives the protein CASSREAGTDTQYF. The J gene is TRBJ2-3, the V gene TRBV18; unclear D gene. Germline CDR1 reads KGHSH; CDR2 reads LQKENI. The V end was cut by 6 bases, the J end by 1 base, with 11 bases between. The CDR3 loop spans 14 amino acids.

The sample holds one count of this clone. The gene calls are TRBV7-2 and TRBJ2-7; D gene uncertain. There are 12 residues in the CDR3. The germline CDR1 and CDR2 sequences are SGHTA and FQGNSA. Trimming took 4 bases from V and 0 from J, leaving 4 bases between them. The CDR3 DNA reads TGTGCCAGCAGCTCGAGCTCCTACGAGCAGTACTTC. This sequence encodes CASSSSSYEQYF.

The chain carries TRBV5-1 and TRBJ1-2, with 8 bases lining up with TRBD1. V lost 4 bases to trimming and J lost 3 bases; unmatched junction nucleotides: 5. The CDR3 covers 14 residues. The V gene's germline CDR1 is SGHRS and CDR2 YFSETQ. CDR3 coding DNA: TGCGCCAGCAGCCAACAGGGGGGGGACTATGGCTACACCTTC. This codes for CASSQQGGDYGYTF. The full variable domain, completed using reference TRBV5-1 and TRBJ1-2, is KAGVTQTPRYLIKTRGQQVTLSCSPISGHRSVSWYQQTPGQGLQFLFEYFSETQRNKGNFPGRFSGRQFSNSRSEMNVSTLELGDSALYLCASSQQGGDYGYTFGSGTRLTVV.

The chain joins TRBV19 to TRBJ2-7; possible D gene TRBD1, 6 bases. The CDR3 is 13 residues long. Germline V gene sequence: CDR1 LNHDA, CDR2 SQIVND (reference sequence). Trimming pared 9 bases from V and 3 bases from J, leaving 15 bases between. The CDR3 spells CASQARDNYEQYF. The CDR3 region has the DNA TGTGCCAGCCAAGCCCGGGACAACTACGAGCAGTACTTC.

V usage is TRBV2 and J usage is TRBJ2-1; tentatively, D is TRBD2 (7 bases). Germline V gene sequence: CDR1 SNHLY, CDR2 FYNNEI. Trimming cost V 2 bases and J 7 bases, with 12 bases left between them. This CDR3 region has 14 residues. The CDR3 region is CASSERGGGNEQFF. The CDR3 coding sequence is TGTGCCAGCAGTGAAAGGGGGGGCGGGAATGAGCAGTTCTTC.

The V gene is TRBV10-2, the J gene TRBJ2-7; 8 nucleotides agree with TRBD2. The CDR3 has 14 amino acids. J gave up 3 bases and V 4 bases, and 5 bases lay outside the gene matches. CDR1 and CDR2 from the germline V gene are WSHSY and SAAADI. The CDR3: CASSAGGGNYEQYF. The CDR3 DNA sequence: TGCGCCAGCAGTGCCGGGGGGGGGAACTACGAGCAGTACTTC.

CDR3 coding DNA: TGTGCCAGCAGTGAGAGCTTCAATGAGCAGTTCTTC. Translation gives CASSESFNEQFF. V usage is TRBV2 and J usage is TRBJ2-1; no reliable D call. V was clipped by 3 bases and J by 6 bases, with 6 bases between them. The CDR3 covers 12 residues. CDR1 is SNHLY and CDR2 is FYNNEI in the germline V gene. Using reference TRBV2 and TRBJ2-1 for the parts outside the CDR3, the full variable domain is EPEVTQTPSHQVTQMGQEVILRCVPISNHLYFYWYRQILGQKVEFLVSFYNNEISEKSEIFDDQFSVERPDGSNFTLKIRSTKLEDSAMYFCASSESFNEQFFGPGTRLTVL.

The gene calls are TRBV14 and TRBJ2-2; TRBD1 agrees at 9 bases. The germline V gene has CDR1 SGHDN and CDR2 FVKESK. The V and J ends lost 0 bases and 4 bases, in that order; junction bases with no gene match: 12. CDR3 length equals 19 residues. For the CDR3, the DNA is TGTGCCAGCAGCCAAGAGTATATAGGGACAGGGCGCCCCACCGGGGAGCTGTTTTTT. Translating it yields CASSQEYIGTGRPTGELFF.